A selection of T cell receptor beta chains follows, all from one sample in a study of beta chain features in type 1 diabetes. Produced via immunoSEQ multiplex PCR; TCRdb's table is partial and in-frame only. In the table there are approximately 470,000 clones, around 30% of which are singletons. Sequenced material: naive CD4+ T cells from blood. These receptors all come from a young man in good health. Both conserved end residues are part of each CDR3. The D gene is left open where the match is weak. Rows may omit the clone size; those that give it use once, few, many or a size class.

clone size	V gene	D gene	J gene	CDR3 protein	CDR3 DNA
NA	TRBV7-2	NA	TRBJ2-2	CASSFYTGELFF	TGTGCCAGCAGCTTCTACACCGGGGAGCTGTTTTTT
few	TRBV2	TRBD1	TRBJ2-5	CASMPRTGGGETQYF	TGTGCCAGCATGCCTCGGACAGGCGGAGGAGAGACCCAGTACTTC
few	TRBV30	NA	TRBJ2-2	CAWDKLGRNTGELFF	TGTGCCTGGGATAAGCTAGGCCGTAACACCGGGGAGCTGTTTTTT
few	TRBV11-2	NA	TRBJ1-2	CASAAENYGYTF	TGTGCCAGCGCGGCGGAGAACTATGGCTACACCTTC
NA	TRBV4-2	TRBD2	TRBJ2-4	CASSQGLAVNIQYF	TGTGCCAGCAGCCAAGGGCTAGCGGTAAACATTCAGTACTTC
NA	TRBV11-2	NA	TRBJ2-7	CASSGDGGPYEQYF	TGTGCCAGCAGCGGAGACGGGGGGCCCTACGAGCAGTACTTC
few	TRBV30	NA	TRBJ1-3	CAWSARDYRNTIYF	TGTGCCTGGAGTGCCAGAGACTACCGGAACACCATATATTTT
few	TRBV9	TRBD2	TRBJ2-3	CASSVGLAGGTDTQYF	TGTGCCAGCAGCGTAGGCCTAGCGGGTGGCACAGATACGCAGTATTTT
NA	TRBV29-1	NA	TRBJ2-7	CREGEPYEQYF	TGCAGGGAGGGGGAGCCCTACGAGCAGTACTTC
NA	TRBV28	TRBD2	TRBJ2-5	CASSLLAGTRGETQYF	TGTGCCAGCAGTTTATTAGCGGGGACGCGGGGAGAGACCCAGTACTTC
few	TRBV7-2	NA	TRBJ2-3	CASRYRGSHTQYF	TGTGCCAGCAGGTATAGGGGATCCCATACGCAGTATTTT
few	TRBV19	NA	TRBJ2-1	CASSMGRGGNEQFF	TGTGCCAGTAGTATGGGACGGGGAGGCAATGAGCAGTTCTTC
NA	TRBV2	TRBD1	TRBJ2-2	CASSGQGPTGELFF	TGTGCCAGCAGTGGACAGGGACCCACCGGGGAGCTGTTTTTT
NA	TRBV30	NA	TRBJ1-1	CAWSSRGAGTEAFF	TGTGCCTGGAGCTCTAGGGGCGCGGGCACTGAAGCTTTCTTT
NA	TRBV6-5	NA	TRBJ1-1	CASSGPGQNTEAFF	TGTGCCAGCAGTGGCCCGGGACAGAACACTGAAGCTTTCTTT
NA	TRBV5-4	TRBD1	TRBJ2-7	CASSDGTGGSYEQYF	TGTGCCAGCAGCGATGGGACAGGGGGCTCCTACGAGCAGTACTTC
NA	TRBV4-3	NA	TRBJ2-1	CASSQEGGVEQFF	TGCGCCAGCAGCCAAGAAGGAGGAGTTGAGCAGTTCTTC
NA	TRBV4-1	NA	TRBJ1-5	CASSQGEGNQPQHF	TGCGCCAGCAGCCAAGGGGAGGGAAATCAGCCCCAGCATTTT
few	TRBV15	NA	TRBJ2-3	CATSTQEGRQGTDTQYF	TGTGCCACCAGCACCCAGGAGGGACGGCAGGGCACAGATACGCAGTATTTT
NA	TRBV29-1	NA	TRBJ2-1	CSVETKYNEQFF	TGCAGCGTTGAAACGAAGTATAATGAGCAGTTCTTC
NA	TRBV27	NA	TRBJ2-3	CASSRLADTQYF	TGTGCCAGCAGTAGACTAGCAGATACGCAGTATTTT
NA	TRBV7-9	NA	TRBJ2-3	CASSFRGSSDTQYF	TGTGCCAGCAGCTTCCGAGGGAGCTCAGATACGCAGTATTTT
NA	TRBV5-1	NA	TRBJ2-5	CASSLEASQETQYF	TGCGCCAGCAGCTTGGAAGCCTCCCAAGAGACCCAGTACTTC
once	TRBV7-2	TRBD2	TRBJ2-7	CASSLELAGGHEQYF	TGTGCCAGCAGCTTAGAACTAGCGGGAGGTCACGAGCAGTACTTC
few	TRBV6-6	NA	TRBJ2-3	CASSYSTGGITDTQYF	TGTGCCAGCAGTTACTCGACAGGCGGTATCACAGATACGCAGTATTTT
few	TRBV30	NA	TRBJ1-2	CAWSVRDLGGYTF	TGTGCCTGGAGTGTAAGGGATCTGGGTGGCTACACCTTC